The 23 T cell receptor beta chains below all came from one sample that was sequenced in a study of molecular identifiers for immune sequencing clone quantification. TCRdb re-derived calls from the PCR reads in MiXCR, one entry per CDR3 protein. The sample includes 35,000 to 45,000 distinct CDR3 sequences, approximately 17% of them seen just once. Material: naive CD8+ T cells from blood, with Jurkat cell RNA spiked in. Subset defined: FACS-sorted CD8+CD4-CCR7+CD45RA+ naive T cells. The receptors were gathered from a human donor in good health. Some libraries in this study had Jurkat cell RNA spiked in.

The CDR3: CASSSPPGRLEGEQYF. The DNA for the CDR3 is TGTGCCAGCAGCTCACCACCGGGCCGGTTGGAGGGTGAGCAGTACTTC. This chain uses TRBV7-2 with TRBJ2-7; tentatively, D is TRBD2 (6 bases). This CDR3 spans 16 amino acids. V was cut by 4 bases and J by 7 bases, with 23 bases left in between. Germline V lookup: CDR1 SGHTA, CDR2 FQGNSA.

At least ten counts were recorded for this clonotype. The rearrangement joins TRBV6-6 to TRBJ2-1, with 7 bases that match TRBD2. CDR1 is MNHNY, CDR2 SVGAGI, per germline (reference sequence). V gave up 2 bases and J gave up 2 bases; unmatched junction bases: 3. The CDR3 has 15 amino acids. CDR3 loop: CASSYVGRPYNEQFF. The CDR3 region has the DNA TGTGCCAGCAGTTACGTCGGGAGGCCCTACAATGAGCAGTTCTTC.

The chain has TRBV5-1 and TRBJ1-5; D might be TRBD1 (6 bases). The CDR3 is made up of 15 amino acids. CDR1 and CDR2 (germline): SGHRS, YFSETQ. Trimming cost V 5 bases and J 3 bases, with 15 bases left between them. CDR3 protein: CASSIGGNSNQPQHF. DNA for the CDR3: TGCGCCAGCAGTATCGGGGGCAATTCCAATCAGCCCCAGCATTTT. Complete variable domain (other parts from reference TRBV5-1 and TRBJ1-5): KAGVTQTPRYLIKTRGQQVTLSCSPISGHRSVSWYQQTPGQGLQFLFEYFSETQRNKGNFPGRFSGRQFSNSRSEMNVSTLELGDSALYLCASSIGGNSNQPQHFGDGTRLSIL.

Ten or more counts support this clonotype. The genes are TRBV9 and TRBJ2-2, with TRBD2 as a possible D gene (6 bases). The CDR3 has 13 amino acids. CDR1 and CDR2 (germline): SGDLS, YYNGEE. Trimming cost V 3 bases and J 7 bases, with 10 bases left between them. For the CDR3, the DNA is TGTGCCAGCAGCGAGGGAGGTATCGGGGAGCTGTTTTTT. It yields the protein CASSEGGIGELFF.

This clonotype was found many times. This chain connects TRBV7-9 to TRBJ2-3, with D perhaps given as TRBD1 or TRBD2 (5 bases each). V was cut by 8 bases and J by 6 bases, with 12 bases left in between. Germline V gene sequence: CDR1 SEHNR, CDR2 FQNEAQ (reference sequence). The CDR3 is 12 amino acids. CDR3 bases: TGTGCCAGCGGGGGAGAGTATGATACGCAGTATTTT. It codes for CASGGEYDTQYF.

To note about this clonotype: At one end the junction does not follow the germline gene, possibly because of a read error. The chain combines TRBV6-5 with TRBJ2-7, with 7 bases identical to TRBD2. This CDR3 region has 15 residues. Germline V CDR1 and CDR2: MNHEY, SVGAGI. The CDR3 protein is CANSEHGTTHYEQYF. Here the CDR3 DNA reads TGTGCCAACAGTGAACACGGGACTACACACTACGAGCAGTACTTC.

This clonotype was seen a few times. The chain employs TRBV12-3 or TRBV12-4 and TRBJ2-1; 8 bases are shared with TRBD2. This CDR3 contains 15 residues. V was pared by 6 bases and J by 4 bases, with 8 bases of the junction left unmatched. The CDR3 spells CASSPGGGQYNEQFF. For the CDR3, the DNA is TGTGCCAGCAGCCCCGGGGGGGGACAATACAATGAGCAGTTCTTC.

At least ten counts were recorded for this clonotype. CDR3 bases: TGTGCCAGCACCTCCACAGATACGCAGTATTTT. Its protein product is CASTSTDTQYF. V and J are TRBV27 and TRBJ2-3, with D unclear. The CDR3 is 11 amino acids. Germline CDR1 MNHEY, CDR2 SMNVEV (reference sequence). V shed 7 bases and J shed 2 bases, with 4 bases lying between them.

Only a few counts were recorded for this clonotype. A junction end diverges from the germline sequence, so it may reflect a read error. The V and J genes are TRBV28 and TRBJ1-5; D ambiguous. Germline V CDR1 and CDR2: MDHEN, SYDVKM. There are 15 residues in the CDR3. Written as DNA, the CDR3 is TGTGCCAGCAGTTTCGGGGTACGAGACAATCAGCCCCAGCGTTTT. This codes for CASSFGVRDNQPQRF.

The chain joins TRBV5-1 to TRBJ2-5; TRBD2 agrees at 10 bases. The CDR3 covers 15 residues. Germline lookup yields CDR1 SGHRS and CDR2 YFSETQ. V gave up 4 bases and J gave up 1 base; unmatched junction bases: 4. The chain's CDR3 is CASSHLAGAQETQYF. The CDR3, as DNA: TGCGCCAGCAGCCACCTAGCGGGAGCCCAAGAGACCCAGTACTTC.

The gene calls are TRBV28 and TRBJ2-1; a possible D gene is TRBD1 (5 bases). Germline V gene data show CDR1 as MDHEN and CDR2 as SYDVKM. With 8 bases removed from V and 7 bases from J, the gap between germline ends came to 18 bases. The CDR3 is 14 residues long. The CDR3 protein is CASGKSVRGNEQFF. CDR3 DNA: TGTGCCAGCGGGAAGTCGGTAAGGGGTAATGAGCAGTTCTTC.

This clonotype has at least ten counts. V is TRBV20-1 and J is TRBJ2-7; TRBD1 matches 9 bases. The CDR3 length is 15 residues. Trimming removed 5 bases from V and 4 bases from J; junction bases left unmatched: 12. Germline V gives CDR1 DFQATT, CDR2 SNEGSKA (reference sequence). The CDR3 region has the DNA TGCAGTGCTGAGGGACAGGGCCTAGCGTCTTACGAGCAGTACTTC. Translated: CSAEGQGLASYEQYF.

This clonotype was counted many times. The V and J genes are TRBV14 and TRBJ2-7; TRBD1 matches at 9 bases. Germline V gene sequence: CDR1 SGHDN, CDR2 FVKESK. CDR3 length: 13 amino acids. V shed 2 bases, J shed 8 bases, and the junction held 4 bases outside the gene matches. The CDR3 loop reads CASSQWTGVKQYF. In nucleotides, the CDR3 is TGTGCCAGCAGCCAATGGACAGGGGTTAAGCAGTACTTC.

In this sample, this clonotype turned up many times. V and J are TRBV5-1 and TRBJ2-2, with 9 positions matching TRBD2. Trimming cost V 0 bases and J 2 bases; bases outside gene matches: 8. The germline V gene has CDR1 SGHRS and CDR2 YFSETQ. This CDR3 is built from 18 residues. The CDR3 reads CASSLVSTSGSNTGELFF. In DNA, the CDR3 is TGCGCCAGCAGCTTGGTCAGTACTAGCGGGTCCAACACCGGGGAGCTGTTTTTT.

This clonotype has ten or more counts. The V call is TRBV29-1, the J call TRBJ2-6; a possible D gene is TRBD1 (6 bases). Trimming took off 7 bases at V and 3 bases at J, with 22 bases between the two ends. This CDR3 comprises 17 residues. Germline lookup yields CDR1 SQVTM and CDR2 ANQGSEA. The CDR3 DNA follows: TGCAGCGCCCTTTTGTGGCAGGGGTCTTATGGGGCCAACGTCCTGACTTTC. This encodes CSALLWQGSYGANVLTF. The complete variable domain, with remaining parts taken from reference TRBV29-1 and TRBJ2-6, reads SAVISQKPSRDICQRGTSLTIQCQVDSQVTMMFWYRQQPGQSLTLIATANQGSEATYESGFVIDKFPISRPNLTFSTLTVSNMSPEDSSIYLCSALLWQGSYGANVLTFGAGSRLTVL.

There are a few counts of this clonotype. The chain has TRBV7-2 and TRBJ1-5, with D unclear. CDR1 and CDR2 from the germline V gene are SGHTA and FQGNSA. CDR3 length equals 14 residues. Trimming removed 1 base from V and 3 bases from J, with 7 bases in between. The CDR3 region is CASSLGSNNQPQHF. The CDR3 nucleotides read TGTGCCAGCAGCTTAGGTTCCAACAATCAGCCCCAGCATTTT.

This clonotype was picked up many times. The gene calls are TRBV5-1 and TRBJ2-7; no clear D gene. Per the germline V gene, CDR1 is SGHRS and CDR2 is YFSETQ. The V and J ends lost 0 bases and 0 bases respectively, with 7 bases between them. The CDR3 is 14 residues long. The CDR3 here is CASSLGDISYEQYF. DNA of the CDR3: TGCGCCAGCAGCTTGGGGGATATCTCCTACGAGCAGTACTTC. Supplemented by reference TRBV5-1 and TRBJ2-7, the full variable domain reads KAGVTQTPRYLIKTRGQQVTLSCSPISGHRSVSWYQQTPGQGLQFLFEYFSETQRNKGNFPGRFSGRQFSNSRSEMNVSTLELGDSALYLCASSLGDISYEQYFGPGTRLTVT.

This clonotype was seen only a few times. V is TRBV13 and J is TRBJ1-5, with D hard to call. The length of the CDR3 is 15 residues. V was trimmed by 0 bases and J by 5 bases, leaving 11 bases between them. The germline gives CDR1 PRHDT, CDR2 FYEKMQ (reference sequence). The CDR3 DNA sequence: TGTGCCAGCAGCTTAGGGGCGGGGTTGGATCAGCCCCAGCATTTT. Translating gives CASSLGAGLDQPQHF.

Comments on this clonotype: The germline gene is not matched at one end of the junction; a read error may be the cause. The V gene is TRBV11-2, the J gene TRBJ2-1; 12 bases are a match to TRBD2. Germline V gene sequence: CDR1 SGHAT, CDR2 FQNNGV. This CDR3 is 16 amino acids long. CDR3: CASSPRTSGIDNEQFF. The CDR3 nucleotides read TGTGCCAGCAGCCCGAGGACTAGCGGGATCGACAATGAGCAATTCTTC.

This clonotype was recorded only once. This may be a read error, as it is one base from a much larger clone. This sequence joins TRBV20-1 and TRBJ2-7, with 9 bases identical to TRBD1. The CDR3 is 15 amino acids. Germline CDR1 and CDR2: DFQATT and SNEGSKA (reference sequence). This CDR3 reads CSAEGQGLASYGQYF. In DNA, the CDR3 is TGCAGTGCTGAGGGACAGGGCCTAGCGTCTTACGGGCAGTACTTC.

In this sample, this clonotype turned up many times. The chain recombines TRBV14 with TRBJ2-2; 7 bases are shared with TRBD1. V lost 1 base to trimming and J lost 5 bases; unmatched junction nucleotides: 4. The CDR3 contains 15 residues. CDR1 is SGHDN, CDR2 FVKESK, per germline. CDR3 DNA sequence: TGTGCCAGCAGCCAAGCAGGGGGTAATACCGGGGAGCTGTTTTTT. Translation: CASSQAGGNTGELFF.

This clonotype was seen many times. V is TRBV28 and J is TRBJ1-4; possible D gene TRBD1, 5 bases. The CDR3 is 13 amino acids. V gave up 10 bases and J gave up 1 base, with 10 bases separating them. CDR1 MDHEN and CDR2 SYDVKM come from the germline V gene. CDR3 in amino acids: CAIQGETNEKLFF. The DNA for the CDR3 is TGTGCCATTCAAGGGGAAACTAATGAAAAACTGTTTTTT.

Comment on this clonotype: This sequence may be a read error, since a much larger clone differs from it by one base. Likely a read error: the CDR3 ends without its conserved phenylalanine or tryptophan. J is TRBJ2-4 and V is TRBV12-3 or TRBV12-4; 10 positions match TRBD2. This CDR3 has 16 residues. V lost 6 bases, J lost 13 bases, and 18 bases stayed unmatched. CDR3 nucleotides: TGTGCCAGCAGCCATCTGTGGTCTGCTAGCGGGAGTACGCAGTACCTC. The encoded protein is CASSHLWSASGSTQYL.